The entry below describes one T cell receptor beta chain. The data originate from a study of blood T cells in healthy people across ages. The germline V gene has CDR1 SNHLY and CDR2 FYNNEI. This CDR3 has 15 residues. The germline V and J ends were trimmed by 8 bases and 4 bases, with 18 bases remaining between them. Next came a second PCR, run for about 6 to 12 cycles, which used a sample-barcoded 5' primer along with a J-beta primer mix. TCRdb used MiXCR to reprocess the 5' RACE reads, holding one entry per CDR3 protein. This table has over 1.5 million distinct CDR3 sequences, about 50% appearing once.

The sequence was obtained from a woman in her thirties or forties in good health. V gene TRBV2 combines with J gene TRBJ2-1, with D maybe TRBD2 (6 bases). Source material: blood. As DNA, the CDR3 is TGTGCCAGCCCCCGGAGGGTAGCACTATACAATGAGCAGTTCTTC. Its translation is CASPRRVALYNEQFF. Full variable domain (outside the CDR3, taken from reference TRBV2 and TRBJ2-1): EPEVTQTPSHQVTQMGQEVILRCVPISNHLYFYWYRQILGQKVEFLVSFYNNEISEKSEIFDDQFSVERPDGSNFTLKIRSTKLEDSAMYFCASPRRVALYNEQFFGPGTRLTVL.